The 20 T cell receptor beta chains listed next were all sequenced from one sample in a study of control samples from healthy donors and cancer patients (dated by TCRdb to 2020 to 2022). The method was the immunoSEQ multiplex PCR assay. TCRdb limited this immuneACCESS table to in-frame rearrangements with V and J called. A share of clones is missing; checked studies link under half to unresolved V genes, and the rest is unexplained. Across this sample there are 100,000 to 150,000 clones, with roughly 90% seen only once. The ten largest account for roughly 1.9% of the sample. The sequencing input was blood. The receptors stem from a man between 18 and 29 years old in good health.

Here the CDR3 DNA reads TGTGCCAGCAGTTTTGGTTCGGAGGGGAATCAGCCCCAGCATTTT. Protein: CASSFGSEGNQPQHF. V is TRBV27 and J is TRBJ1-5; a possible D gene is TRBD1 (5 bases). V was clipped by 3 bases and J by 4 bases, with 13 bases between them. This CDR3 comprises 15 residues. Germline values: CDR1 MNHEY, CDR2 SMNVEV (reference sequence).

The chain is built from TRBV7-3 and TRBJ1-1; D is unclear. Trimming cost V 5 bases and J 0 bases, with 10 bases left between them. Germline CDR1 reads SGHTA; CDR2 reads FQGTGA. The CDR3 has 14 amino acids. CDR3 in amino acids: CASSRPSMNTEAFF. The CDR3 bases are TGTGCCAGCAGCCGACCGTCCATGAACACTGAAGCTTTCTTT.

The CDR3 bases are TGTGCCAGCAGTTTAGGGGAGGGACGGGACACTGAAGCTTTCTTT. Its translation is CASSLGEGRDTEAFF. The genes are TRBV27 and TRBJ1-1, with D maybe TRBD1 (5 bases). CDR3 length: 15 residues. CDR1 is MNHEY, CDR2 SMNVEV, per germline (reference sequence). V was shortened by 2 bases and J by 3 bases, with 13 bases between the two germline ends.

The chain combines TRBV7-9 with TRBJ2-5; D perhaps matches TRBD1 (6 bases). CDR3 length: 14 amino acids. Germline lookup yields CDR1 SEHNR and CDR2 FQNEAQ (reference sequence). Trimming pared 7 bases from V and 0 bases from J, leaving 12 bases between. This CDR3 reads CASNSQGNQETQYF. The CDR3 DNA is TGTGCCAGCAACTCCCAGGGGAACCAAGAGACCCAGTACTTC.

This chain links TRBV19 with TRBJ1-1, with TRBD1 identical over 12 bases. J was trimmed by 7 bases and V by 7 bases; bases with no gene match: 13. Germline V lookup: CDR1 LNHDA, CDR2 SQIVND (reference sequence). This CDR3 region has 16 residues. CDR3 DNA sequence: TGTGCCAGTATTAAACCGGGACAGGGGGCAGGAAGTGAAGCTTTCTTT. Protein: CASIKPGQGAGSEAFF.

Details on this clone: Other nucleotide sequences from this sample produce the same CDR3. The chain joins TRBV6-6 to TRBJ2-6, with D maybe TRBD1 (6 bases). There are 15 residues in the CDR3. Trimming removed 5 bases at V and 4 bases at J, with 12 bases between. Germline V CDR1 and CDR2: MNHNY, SVGAGI (reference sequence). This CDR3 reads CASSLQGAGANVLTF. The CDR3, as DNA: TGTGCCAGCAGTCTACAGGGAGCGGGGGCCAACGTCCTGACTTTC.

V usage is TRBV5-6 and J usage is TRBJ2-7, with 10 bases identical to TRBD1. J lost 6 bases, V lost 3 bases, and 6 bases had no gene match. This CDR3 is 14 amino acids long. Germline lookup yields CDR1 SGHDT and CDR2 YYEEEE. The CDR3 nucleotides read TGTGCCAGCAGCTGGGGGACAGGGGTGAGCGAGCAGTACTTC. This gives the protein CASSWGTGVSEQYF.

V and J are TRBV6-1 and TRBJ2-7; D gene unclear. In germline, CDR1 is MNHNS, CDR2 SASEGT. V gave up 2 bases and J gave up 3 bases, with 8 bases separating them. The CDR3 spans 13 residues. This CDR3 reads CASSEIGDYEQYF. The CDR3 bases are TGTGCCAGCAGTGAAATCGGCGACTACGAGCAGTACTTC.

The chain links TRBV19 to TRBJ1-1; no reliable D call. Germline V CDR1 and CDR2: LNHDA, SQIVND (reference sequence). The CDR3 sequence is 14 residues long. V was clipped by 1 base and J by 4 bases, with 10 bases between them. The CDR3 loop is CASSIAWGATEAFF. DNA of the CDR3: TGTGCCAGTAGTATAGCGTGGGGAGCCACTGAAGCTTTCTTT.

CDR3 sequence: CASSQDSRHTGELFF. CDR3 sequence (DNA): TGCGCCAGCAGCCAAGATAGCAGGCACACCGGGGAGCTGTTTTTT. The V and J genes are TRBV4-3 and TRBJ2-2; D uncertain. Deletions cut 0 bases from V and 3 bases from J, with 8 bases between. The CDR3 contains 15 residues. The germline V gene encodes CDR1 LGHNA and CDR2 YSLEER.

The CDR3 here is CASSHRGTGSPLHF. The DNA of the CDR3 is TGTGCCAGCAGCCACAGGGGTACTGGTTCACCCCTCCACTTT. The J gene is TRBJ1-6, the V gene TRBV3-1 (or the pseudogene TRBV3-2); a weak D match, TRBD1 (6 bases). With 3 bases removed from V and 9 bases from J, the gap between germline ends came to 12 bases. The V gene's germline CDR1 is LGHDT and CDR2 YNNKEL (reference sequence). There are 14 residues in the CDR3.

This clone occurred a few times. The chain combines TRBV6-4 with TRBJ2-2, with TRBD2 identical over 15 bases. Unmatched junction bases numbered 8, after V lost 5 bases and J lost 4 bases. CDR1 is MRHNA and CDR2 is SNTAGT in the germline V gene. CDR3 length equals 18 residues. The CDR3 region is CASSPGLAGGPGTGELFF. The CDR3 DNA reads TGTGCCAGCAGTCCCGGACTAGCGGGAGGGCCGGGCACCGGGGAGCTGTTTTTT.

CDR3 protein: CASRQQSWNTEAFF. Written as DNA, the CDR3 is TGTGCCAGCAGACAGCAATCCTGGAACACTGAAGCTTTCTTT. The chain has TRBV6-5 and TRBJ1-1; D is ambiguous. V was clipped by 6 bases and J by 1 base, with 12 bases between them. The CDR3 sequence is 14 residues long. CDR1 is MNHEY and CDR2 is SVGAGI in the germline V gene.

V is TRBV6-5 and J is TRBJ2-7, with TRBD2 matching over 10 bases. The length of the CDR3 is 14 residues. CDR1 is MNHEY, CDR2 SVGAGI, per germline. V was pared by 7 bases and J by 4 bases, with 7 bases of the junction left unmatched. The CDR3 bases are TGTGCCAGCACCCAGCGGGAGGGCCTATACGAGCAGTACTTC. Its protein is CASTQREGLYEQYF.

The rearrangement uses TRBV7-6 and TRBJ2-4, with 10 bases matching TRBD2. Germline trimming cut 1 base from V and 1 base from J; bases unmatched to any gene: 10. The CDR3 contains 19 residues. Germline V CDR1 and CDR2: SGHVS, FNYEAQ. The CDR3, as DNA: TGTGCCAGCAGCTTAGTCCCAGCGGGAGGGTGGCGGGCCAAAAACATTCAGTACTTC. Protein: CASSLVPAGGWRAKNIQYF.

This clone was found once. The CDR3 region has the DNA TGTGCCAGCAGTTTCGATGGGGGCTACACCTTC. Residues: CASSFDGGYTF. This rearrangement joins TRBV6-2 or TRBV6-3 to TRBJ1-2, with D unresolved. The germline V gene encodes CDR1 MNHEY and CDR2 SVGEGT. The V end was cut by 4 bases, the J end by 8 bases, with 8 bases between. This CDR3 has 11 amino acids.

V gene TRBV3-1 (or the pseudogene TRBV3-2) combines with J gene TRBJ1-2; 12 bases agree with TRBD1. This CDR3 has 18 amino acids. Germline loops: CDR1 LGHDT, CDR2 YNNKEL (reference sequence). Trimming took 3 bases from V and 2 from J; bases not matched to a gene: 10. CDR3 amino acids: CASSQLRDRGPKNYGYTF. The CDR3 DNA reads TGTGCCAGCAGCCAGCTCCGGGACAGGGGGCCTAAAAACTATGGCTACACCTTC.

The rearrangement links TRBV14 to TRBJ1-1; D perhaps matches TRBD1 (6 bases). V lost 3 bases and J 5 bases, leaving 16 bases between the germline ends. Per germline, CDR1 SGHDN and CDR2 FVKESK. This CDR3 is built from 15 residues. The CDR3 here is CASSQGGGGWTEAFF. DNA of the CDR3: TGTGCCAGCAGCCAGGGAGGGGGAGGTTGGACTGAAGCTTTCTTT.

This rearrangement joins TRBV7-9 to TRBJ2-7; 12 bases map to TRBD2. J gave up 3 bases and V 0 bases, and 3 bases lay outside the gene matches. Per the germline V gene, CDR1 is SEHNR and CDR2 is FQNEAQ (reference sequence). This CDR3 is 16 amino acids long. The CDR3 is CASSLATSGRVYEQYF. The DNA of the CDR3 is TGTGCCAGCAGCTTAGCGACTAGCGGGAGAGTCTACGAGCAGTACTTC.

V and J are TRBV7-8 and TRBJ2-6; 7 bases match TRBD1. The CDR3 loop spans 18 amino acids. Germline values: CDR1 SGHVS, CDR2 FQNEAQ. After removal of 2 bases from V and 0 bases from J, the junction contained 7 bases not matched to a gene. CDR3 bases: TGTGCCAGCAGCTTATTCGGACAGGCGAACTCTGGGGCCAACGTCCTGACTTTC. This gives the protein CASSLFGQANSGANVLTF.